What follows are 29 T cell receptor beta chains derived from one specimen sequenced in a study of PD-L1 blockade in urothelial cancer. Sequenced by immunoSEQ multiplex PCR; TCRdb stores in-frame clones only, minus some. Of over 100,000 clones detected, approximately 84% appear once; the ten largest clones hold 2.5% to 4%. Time point in this sample: pretreatment peripheral blood. Source: PBMCs, taken around atezolizumab (anti-PD-L1) treatment. These receptors were collected from a man aged 50 to 60 with urothelial cancer.

The V call is TRBV9, the J call TRBJ1-4, with no clear D. Germline V gives CDR1 SGDLS, CDR2 YYNGEE. The CDR3 consists of 15 residues. V was pared by 0 bases and J by 1 base, with 7 bases between. The CDR3 DNA follows: TGTGCCAGCAGCGTAGGGCCGCAAACTAATGAAAAACTGTTTTTT. Residues: CASSVGPQTNEKLFF.

This clone appeared once. The chain has TRBV5-1 and TRBJ2-2; TRBD2 matches at 8 bases. Germline CDR1 and CDR2: SGHRS and YFSETQ. CDR3 size: 16 residues. J was trimmed by 3 bases and V by 4 bases; bases with no gene match: 8. The DNA of the CDR3 is TGCGCCAGCAGCAAAAGCGGGAGACCGGACACCGGGGAGCTGTTTTTT. The encoded protein is CASSKSGRPDTGELFF.

This rearrangement joins TRBV28 to TRBJ1-4, with 8 bases identical to TRBD1. The V and J ends lost 6 bases and 7 bases, in that order; junction bases with no gene match: 7. The CDR3 loop spans 14 amino acids. Germline loops: CDR1 MDHEN, CDR2 SYDVKM. CDR3 nucleotide sequence: TGTGCCAGCAGCAGGGGGCGATGGGGTGAAAAACTGTTTTTT. The encoded protein is CASSRGRWGEKLFF. Variable domain in full (rest from reference TRBV28 and TRBJ1-4): DVKVTQSSRYLVKRTGEKVFLECVQDMDHENMFWYRQDPGLGLRLIYFSYDVKMKEKGDIPEGYSVSREKKERFSLILESASTNQTSMYLCASSRGRWGEKLFFGSGTQLSVL.

The chain links TRBV6-5 to TRBJ2-7; weak D call: TRBD2 (5 bases). CDR3 length: 13 amino acids. V lost 8 bases and J 4 bases, leaving 15 bases between the germline ends. Looked up from germline, CDR1 is MNHEY and CDR2 is SVGAGI. CDR3 amino acids: CASQDSNNYEQYF. CDR3 DNA sequence: TGTGCCAGCCAGGACTCCAACAATTACGAGCAGTACTTC.

This chain links TRBV5-4 with TRBJ1-2; 8 bases align to TRBD1. This CDR3 is built from 13 residues. With 3 bases clipped from V and 4 bases from J, the junction kept 2 bases outside the gene matches. Germline CDR1 reads SGHNT; CDR2 reads YYREEE (reference sequence). The CDR3 DNA reads TGTGCCAGCAGCTGGCAGGGGGCCTATGGCTACACCTTC. Protein sequence: CASSWQGAYGYTF.

This chain uses TRBV7-2 with TRBJ2-1; tentative D call: TRBD2 (5 bases). V was cut by 7 bases and J by 8 bases, with 15 bases left in between. CDR1 and CDR2 (germline): SGHTA, FQGNSA. CDR3 size: 13 residues. The CDR3, as DNA: TGTGCCAGCACCAATCCCGGGAACTATGAGCAGTTCTTC. Protein: CASTNPGNYEQFF.

The J gene is TRBJ2-7, the V gene TRBV11-2; the match to TRBD1 covers 7 bases. Trimming took 5 bases from V and 7 from J; bases not matched to a gene: 14. This CDR3 is built from 15 residues. CDR1 SGHAT and CDR2 FQNNGV come from the germline V gene. The CDR3 coding sequence is TGTGCCAGCAGCCCAAGGACAGGCGGTGGGGGAGAGCAGTACTTC. Protein sequence: CASSPRTGGGGEQYF.

V is TRBV10-2 and J is TRBJ2-7; the D call may be TRBD1 or TRBD2 (9 bases each). V was shortened by 3 bases and J by 1 base, with 25 bases between the two germline ends. Germline assignment: CDR1 WSHSY and CDR2 SAAADI. The CDR3 covers 19 residues. In DNA form, the CDR3 reads TGCGCCAGCAGTGATAACAGGGGGCGGTTACTAGCGGGTTCCTACGAGCAGTACTTC. It encodes CASSDNRGRLLAGSYEQYF.

The chain carries TRBV7-3 and TRBJ2-1, with 14 bases matching TRBD2. V lost 4 bases, J lost 8 bases, and 4 bases stayed unmatched. The length of the CDR3 is 15 residues. Germline V gene data show CDR1 as SGHTA and CDR2 as FQGTGA. In DNA form, the CDR3 reads TGTGCCAGCAGCTCGACTAGCGGGAGGGCAGATGAGCAGTTCTTC. Its protein is CASSSTSGRADEQFF.

The chain links TRBV7-2 to TRBJ2-2; 10 nucleotides match TRBD2. Germline V CDR1 and CDR2: SGHTA, FQGNSA. This CDR3 comprises 17 residues. Trimming removed 0 bases from V and 1 base from J; junction bases left unmatched: 2. CDR3 region: CASSLASSGGNTGELFF. CDR3 DNA sequence: TGTGCCAGCAGCTTAGCTTCTAGCGGGGGGAACACCGGGGAGCTGTTTTTT.

The CDR3 sequence: CAISAESHLLDEQYF. The CDR3 DNA sequence: TGTGCCATCAGTGCTGAGTCTCACCTTCTGGACGAGCAGTACTTC. The chain recombines TRBV10-3 with TRBJ2-7; D ambiguous. This CDR3 region has 15 residues. Germline assignment: CDR1 ENHRY and CDR2 SYGVKD. Trimming left V 4 bases short and J 5 bases short, with 18 bases between.

The chain recombines TRBV7-9 with TRBJ2-7; 8 bases fit TRBD2. V gave up 1 base and J gave up 6 bases; unmatched junction bases: 8. The CDR3 has 15 amino acids. CDR1 is SEHNR, CDR2 FQNEAQ, per germline (reference sequence). CDR3 coding DNA: TGTGCCAGCAGCTTAGAGGCTAGCGGGTCGGTCGAGCAGTACTTC. It yields the protein CASSLEASGSVEQYF.

CDR3 sequence (DNA): TGTGCCAGCTCACCACGGGCAACTAGCACAGATACGCAGTATTTT. Amino acid sequence: CASSPRATSTDTQYF. The rearrangement links TRBV18 to TRBJ2-3; D unclear. CDR1 is KGHSH, CDR2 LQKENI, per germline. The CDR3 contains 15 residues. Trimming removed 1 base from V and 0 bases from J, with 8 bases in between.

The V and J genes are TRBV5-1 and TRBJ2-5, with TRBD2 as a possible D gene (5 bases). Germline CDR1 reads SGHRS; CDR2 reads YFSETQ. The CDR3 has 13 amino acids. Deletions cut 4 bases from V and 1 base from J, with 8 bases between. In DNA, the CDR3 is TGCGCCAGCAGCACCCGGGGCCAAGAGACCCAGTACTTC. It is translated as CASSTRGQETQYF. The full variable domain, completed using reference TRBV5-1 and TRBJ2-5, is KAGVTQTPRYLIKTRGQQVTLSCSPISGHRSVSWYQQTPGQGLQFLFEYFSETQRNKGNFPGRFSGRQFSNSRSEMNVSTLELGDSALYLCASSTRGQETQYFGPGTRLLVL.

V and J are TRBV13 and TRBJ2-3; D gene unclear. The CDR3 runs 14 residues. The V gene lost 1 base and the J gene lost 0 bases, with 5 bases spanning the gap. Germline loops: CDR1 PRHDT, CDR2 FYEKMQ (reference sequence). This chain's CDR3 is CASSLVASTDTQYF. CDR3 DNA: TGTGCCAGCAGCTTAGTAGCTAGCACAGATACGCAGTATTTT.

As to this clone: The junction does not match germline at one end; this may be a read error. The chain has TRBV2 and TRBJ1-2; D unresolved. This CDR3 is 11 amino acids long. In germline, CDR1 is SNHLY, CDR2 FYNNEI. This chain's CDR3 is CASREVRGYTF. As DNA, the CDR3 is TGTGCCAGCAGGGAAGTGAGAGGCTACACCTTC. The entire variable domain, with the rest obtained from reference TRBV2 and TRBJ1-2, is as follows: EPEVTQTPSHQVTQMGQEVILRCVPISNHLYFYWYRQILGQKVEFLVSFYNNEISEKSEIFDDQFSVERPDGSNFTLKIRSTKLEDSAMYFCASREVRGYTFGSGTRLTVV.

This clone occurred once. The V gene is TRBV19, the J gene TRBJ1-5; 7 positions agree with TRBD1. The germline gives CDR1 LNHDA, CDR2 SQIVND (reference sequence). After removal of 4 bases from V and 4 bases from J, the junction contained 7 bases not matched to a gene. The CDR3 is made up of 15 amino acids. The CDR3 nucleotides are TGTGCCAGTAGTACCGGGACAGTGAGGAATCAGCCCCAGCATTTT. It translates to CASSTGTVRNQPQHF.

This clone was recorded a few times. V gene TRBV16 combines with J gene TRBJ2-2; D is ambiguous. The V gene lost 3 bases and the J gene lost 6 bases, with 2 bases spanning the gap. Germline-derived CDR1 and CDR2 are KGHSY and FQNENV. This CDR3 is 11 amino acids long. The CDR3 region has the DNA TGTGCCAGCAGCCACGCCGGGGAGCTGTTTTTT. Translated: CASSHAGELFF.

The chain is built from TRBV12-5 and TRBJ2-1; 14 bases are shared with TRBD2. V was clipped by 1 base and J by 7 bases; unmatched bases: 6. This CDR3 is built from 17 residues. CDR1 and CDR2 from the germline V gene are LGHNT and FRNRAP. Here the CDR3 DNA reads TGTGCTAGTGGTTTGGAACGGGGACTAGCGGGAGAAAATGAGCAGTTCTTC. Its protein is CASGLERGLAGENEQFF.

This sequence joins TRBV28 and TRBJ1-2; 10 bases agree with TRBD1. V shed 5 bases and J 8 bases; nucleotides not matched to a gene: 14. Germline V lookup: CDR1 MDHEN, CDR2 SYDVKM. The CDR3 covers 16 residues. The CDR3 DNA reads TGTGCCAGCAGTATCCTTGGACAGGGGGGATTGGGCGGCTACACCTTC. Translation: CASSILGQGGLGGYTF.

J is TRBJ1-2 and V is TRBV28; no clear D gene. Germline V gene sequence: CDR1 MDHEN, CDR2 SYDVKM. V lost 6 bases and J 4 bases, leaving 12 bases between the germline ends. This CDR3 is 13 amino acids long. CDR3 sequence (DNA): TGTGCCAGCAGAACGACATCCGTCTATGGCTACACCTTC. It encodes CASRTTSVYGYTF.

J is TRBJ2-7 and V is TRBV19, with 8 positions matching TRBD1. The CDR3 spans 17 residues. The V gene's germline CDR1 is LNHDA and CDR2 SQIVND (reference sequence). The trim removed 1 base at V and 2 bases at J, leaving 10 bases unmatched. DNA of the CDR3: TGTGCCAGTAGTATAGGGCCGATGGGACAGGCGCCCTACGAGCAGTACTTC. Residues: CASSIGPMGQAPYEQYF.

This chain uses TRBV19 with TRBJ2-7; 7 nucleotides align to TRBD2. Per germline, CDR1 LNHDA and CDR2 SQIVND (reference sequence). The CDR3 totals 15 residues. J was trimmed by 2 bases and V by 5 bases; bases with no gene match: 9. CDR3 amino acids: CASSALASGAYEQYF. The CDR3 DNA follows: TGTGCCAGTAGTGCCCTCGCTAGCGGAGCCTACGAGCAGTACTTC.

V gene TRBV5-1 combines with J gene TRBJ2-2; 11 bases align to TRBD2. The trim removed 4 bases at V and 4 bases at J, leaving 15 bases unmatched. There are 19 residues in the CDR3. Germline V gene lookup returns CDR1 SGHRS and CDR2 YFSETQ. The CDR3 protein is CASSHRAILAGGSTGELFF. The CDR3 coding sequence is TGCGCCAGCAGCCACCGGGCTATCCTAGCGGGAGGAAGCACCGGGGAGCTGTTTTTT.

The J gene is TRBJ1-4, the V gene TRBV18, with D perhaps TRBD1 (5 bases). Germline V gives CDR1 KGHSH, CDR2 LQKENI. The V end was cut by 1 base, the J end by 5 bases, with 11 bases between. This CDR3 has 15 residues. Here the CDR3 DNA reads TGTGCCAGCTCACCACTCACGGGGGGGAATGAAAAACTGTTTTTT. Translated: CASSPLTGGNEKLFF.

This chain links TRBV18 with TRBJ2-2; 7 nucleotides match TRBD2. CDR1 and CDR2 (germline): KGHSH, LQKENI. There are 14 residues in the CDR3. After removal of 8 bases from V and 3 bases from J, the junction contained 6 bases not matched to a gene. CDR3 residues: CASRREFDTGELFF. The CDR3 DNA is TGTGCCAGCCGGCGGGAGTTTGACACCGGGGAGCTGTTTTTT.

The V and J genes are TRBV30 and TRBJ2-1; tentative D call: TRBD2 (6 bases). CDR1 and CDR2 (germline): GTSNPN, SVGIG (reference sequence). The CDR3 is 15 amino acids. The V gene lost 8 bases and the J gene lost 0 bases, with 17 bases spanning the gap. The CDR3 loop is CAGKTRRGSYNEQFF. Written as DNA, the CDR3 is TGTGCCGGCAAGACCCGGAGGGGCTCCTACAATGAGCAGTTCTTC.

This clone appeared once. The chain combines TRBV5-1 with TRBJ2-7, with D possibly being TRBD1 (6 bases). From germline, CDR1 is SGHRS and CDR2 YFSETQ. There are 16 residues in the CDR3. Trimming removed 4 bases at V and 3 bases at J, with 20 bases between. The CDR3 here is CASSRTSGTTLYEQYF. The DNA of the CDR3 is TGCGCCAGCAGCCGGACCTCCGGGACAACTCTCTACGAGCAGTACTTC.

The V call is TRBV5-5, the J call TRBJ2-7; 14 bases match TRBD2. The CDR3 extends over 14 amino acids. V trimming: 4 bases; J trimming: 5 bases; junction bases outside the gene matches: 2. Germline CDR1 SGHKS, CDR2 YYEKEE (reference sequence). CDR3 sequence: CASSPGLAGDEQYF. CDR3 DNA sequence: TGTGCCAGCAGCCCGGGACTAGCGGGAGACGAGCAGTACTTC.